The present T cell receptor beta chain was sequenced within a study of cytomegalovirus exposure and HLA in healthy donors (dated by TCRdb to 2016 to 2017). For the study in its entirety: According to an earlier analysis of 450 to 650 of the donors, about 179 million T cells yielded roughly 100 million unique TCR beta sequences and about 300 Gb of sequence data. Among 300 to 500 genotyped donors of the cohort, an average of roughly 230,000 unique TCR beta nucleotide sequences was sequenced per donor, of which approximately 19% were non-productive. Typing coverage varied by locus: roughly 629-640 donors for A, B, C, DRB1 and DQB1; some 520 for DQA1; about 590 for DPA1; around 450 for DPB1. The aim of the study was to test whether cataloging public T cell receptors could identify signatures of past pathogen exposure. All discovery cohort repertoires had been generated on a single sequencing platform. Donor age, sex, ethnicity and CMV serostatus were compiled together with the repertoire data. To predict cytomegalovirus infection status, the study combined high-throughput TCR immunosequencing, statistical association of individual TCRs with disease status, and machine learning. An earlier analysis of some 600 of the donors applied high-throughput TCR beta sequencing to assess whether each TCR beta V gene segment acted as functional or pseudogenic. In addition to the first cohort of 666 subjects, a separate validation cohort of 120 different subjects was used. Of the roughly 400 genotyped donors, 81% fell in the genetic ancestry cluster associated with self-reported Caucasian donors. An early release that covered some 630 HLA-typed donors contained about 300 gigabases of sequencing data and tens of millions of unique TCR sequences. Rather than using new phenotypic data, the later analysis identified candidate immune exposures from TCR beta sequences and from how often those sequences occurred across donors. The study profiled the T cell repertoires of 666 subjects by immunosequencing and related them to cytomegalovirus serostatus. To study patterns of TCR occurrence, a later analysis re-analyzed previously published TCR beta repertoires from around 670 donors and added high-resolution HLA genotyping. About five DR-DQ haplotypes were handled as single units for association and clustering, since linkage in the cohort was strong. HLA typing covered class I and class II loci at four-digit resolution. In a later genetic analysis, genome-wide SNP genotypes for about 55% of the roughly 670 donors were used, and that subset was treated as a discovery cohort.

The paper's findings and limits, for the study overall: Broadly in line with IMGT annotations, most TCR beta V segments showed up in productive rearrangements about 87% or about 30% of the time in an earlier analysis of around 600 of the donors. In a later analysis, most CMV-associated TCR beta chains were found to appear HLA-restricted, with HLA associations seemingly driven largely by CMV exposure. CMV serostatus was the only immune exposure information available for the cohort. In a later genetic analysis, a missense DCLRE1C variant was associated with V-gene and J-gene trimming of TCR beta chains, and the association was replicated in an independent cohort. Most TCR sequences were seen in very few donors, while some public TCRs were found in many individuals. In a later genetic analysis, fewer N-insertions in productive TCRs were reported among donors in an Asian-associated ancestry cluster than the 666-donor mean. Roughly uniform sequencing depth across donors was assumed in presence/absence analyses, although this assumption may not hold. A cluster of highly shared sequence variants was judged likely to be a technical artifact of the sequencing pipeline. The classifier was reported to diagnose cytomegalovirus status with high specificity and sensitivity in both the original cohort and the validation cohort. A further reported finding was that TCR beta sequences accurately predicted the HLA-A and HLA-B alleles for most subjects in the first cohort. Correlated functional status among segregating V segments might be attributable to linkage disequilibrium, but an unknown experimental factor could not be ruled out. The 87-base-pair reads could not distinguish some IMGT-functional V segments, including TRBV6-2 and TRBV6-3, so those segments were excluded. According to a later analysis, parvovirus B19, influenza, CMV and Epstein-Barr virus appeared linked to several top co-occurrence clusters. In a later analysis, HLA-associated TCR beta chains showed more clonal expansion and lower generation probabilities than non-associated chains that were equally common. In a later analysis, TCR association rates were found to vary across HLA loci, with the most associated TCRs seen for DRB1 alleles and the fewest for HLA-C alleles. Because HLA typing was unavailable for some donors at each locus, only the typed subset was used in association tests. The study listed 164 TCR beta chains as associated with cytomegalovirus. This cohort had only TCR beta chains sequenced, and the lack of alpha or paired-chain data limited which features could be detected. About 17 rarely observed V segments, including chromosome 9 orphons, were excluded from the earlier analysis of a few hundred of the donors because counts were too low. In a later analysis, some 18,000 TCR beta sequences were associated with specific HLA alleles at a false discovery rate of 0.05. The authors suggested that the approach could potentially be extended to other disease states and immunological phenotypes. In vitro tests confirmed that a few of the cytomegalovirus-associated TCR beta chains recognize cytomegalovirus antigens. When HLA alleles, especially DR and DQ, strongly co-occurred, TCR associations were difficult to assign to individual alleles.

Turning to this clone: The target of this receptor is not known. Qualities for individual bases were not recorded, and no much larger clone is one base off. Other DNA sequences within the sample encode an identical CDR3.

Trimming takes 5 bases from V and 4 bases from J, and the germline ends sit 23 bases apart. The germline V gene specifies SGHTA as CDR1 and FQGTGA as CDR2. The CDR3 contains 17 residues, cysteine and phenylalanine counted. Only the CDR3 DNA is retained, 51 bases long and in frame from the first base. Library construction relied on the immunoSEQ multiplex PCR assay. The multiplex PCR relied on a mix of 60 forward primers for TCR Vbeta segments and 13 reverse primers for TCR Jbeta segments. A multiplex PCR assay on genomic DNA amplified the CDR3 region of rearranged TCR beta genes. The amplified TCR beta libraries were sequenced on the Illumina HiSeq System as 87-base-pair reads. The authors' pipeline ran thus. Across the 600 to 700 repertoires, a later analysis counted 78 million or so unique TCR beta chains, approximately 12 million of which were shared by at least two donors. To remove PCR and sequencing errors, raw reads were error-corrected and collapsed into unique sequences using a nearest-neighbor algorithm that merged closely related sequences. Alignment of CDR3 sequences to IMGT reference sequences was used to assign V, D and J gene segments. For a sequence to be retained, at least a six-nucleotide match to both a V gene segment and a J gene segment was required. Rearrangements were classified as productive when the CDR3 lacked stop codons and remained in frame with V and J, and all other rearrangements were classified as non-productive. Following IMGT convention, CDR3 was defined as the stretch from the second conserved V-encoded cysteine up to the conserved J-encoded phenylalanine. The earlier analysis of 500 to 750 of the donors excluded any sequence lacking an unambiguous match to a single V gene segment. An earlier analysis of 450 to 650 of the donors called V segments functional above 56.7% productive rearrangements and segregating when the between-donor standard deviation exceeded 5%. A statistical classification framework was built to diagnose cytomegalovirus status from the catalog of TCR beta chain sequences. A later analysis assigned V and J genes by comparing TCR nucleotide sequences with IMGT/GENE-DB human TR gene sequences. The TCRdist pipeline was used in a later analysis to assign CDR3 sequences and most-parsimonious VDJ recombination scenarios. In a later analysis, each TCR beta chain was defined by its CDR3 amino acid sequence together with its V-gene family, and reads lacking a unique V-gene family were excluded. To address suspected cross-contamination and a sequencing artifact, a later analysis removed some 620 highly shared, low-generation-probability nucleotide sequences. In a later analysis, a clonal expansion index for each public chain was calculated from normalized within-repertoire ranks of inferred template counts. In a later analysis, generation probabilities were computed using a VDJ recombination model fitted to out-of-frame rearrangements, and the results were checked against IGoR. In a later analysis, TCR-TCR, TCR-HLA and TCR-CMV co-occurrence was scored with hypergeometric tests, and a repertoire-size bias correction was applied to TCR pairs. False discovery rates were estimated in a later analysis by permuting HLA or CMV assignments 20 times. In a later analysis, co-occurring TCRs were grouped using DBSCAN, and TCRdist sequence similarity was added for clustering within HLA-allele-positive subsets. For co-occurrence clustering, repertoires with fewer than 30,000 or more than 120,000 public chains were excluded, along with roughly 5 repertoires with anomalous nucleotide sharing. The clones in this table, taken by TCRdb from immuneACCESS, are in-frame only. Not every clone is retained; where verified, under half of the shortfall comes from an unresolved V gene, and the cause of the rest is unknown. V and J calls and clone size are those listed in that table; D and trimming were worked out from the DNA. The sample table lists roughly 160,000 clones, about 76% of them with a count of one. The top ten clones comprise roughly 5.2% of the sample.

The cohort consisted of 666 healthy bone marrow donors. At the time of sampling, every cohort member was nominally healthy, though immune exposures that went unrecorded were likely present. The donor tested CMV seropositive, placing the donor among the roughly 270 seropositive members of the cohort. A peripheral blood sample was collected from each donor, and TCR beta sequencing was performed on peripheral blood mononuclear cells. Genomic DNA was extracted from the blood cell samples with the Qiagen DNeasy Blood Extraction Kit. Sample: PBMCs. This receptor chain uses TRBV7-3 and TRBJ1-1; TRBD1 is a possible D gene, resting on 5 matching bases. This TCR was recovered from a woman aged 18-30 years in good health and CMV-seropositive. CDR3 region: CASSGWTREYGFTEAFF. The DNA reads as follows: TGTGCCAGCAGCGGATGGACAAGGGAATACGGTTTCACTGAAGCTTTCTTT.